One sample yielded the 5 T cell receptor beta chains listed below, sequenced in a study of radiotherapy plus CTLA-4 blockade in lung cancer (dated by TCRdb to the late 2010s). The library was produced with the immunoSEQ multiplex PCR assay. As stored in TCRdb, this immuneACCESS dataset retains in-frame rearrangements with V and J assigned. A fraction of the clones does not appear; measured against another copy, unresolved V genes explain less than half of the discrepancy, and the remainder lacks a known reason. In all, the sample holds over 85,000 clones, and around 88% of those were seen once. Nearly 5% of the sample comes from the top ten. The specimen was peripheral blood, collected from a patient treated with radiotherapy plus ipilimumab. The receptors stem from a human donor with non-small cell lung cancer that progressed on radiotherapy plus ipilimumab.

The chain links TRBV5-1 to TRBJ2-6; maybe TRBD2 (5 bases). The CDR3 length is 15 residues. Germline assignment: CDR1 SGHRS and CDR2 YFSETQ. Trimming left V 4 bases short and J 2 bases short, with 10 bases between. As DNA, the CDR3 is TGCGCCAGCAGCCTCCTCGGGGCTGGGGCCAACGTCCTGACTTTC. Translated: CASSLLGAGANVLTF.

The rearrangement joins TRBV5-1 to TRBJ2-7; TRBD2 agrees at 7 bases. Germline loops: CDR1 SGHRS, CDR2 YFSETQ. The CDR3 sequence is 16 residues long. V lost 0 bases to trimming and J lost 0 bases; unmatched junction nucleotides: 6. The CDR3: CASSLAGREGSYEQYF. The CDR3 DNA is TGCGCCAGCAGCTTGGCGGGGAGGGAAGGCTCCTACGAGCAGTACTTC.

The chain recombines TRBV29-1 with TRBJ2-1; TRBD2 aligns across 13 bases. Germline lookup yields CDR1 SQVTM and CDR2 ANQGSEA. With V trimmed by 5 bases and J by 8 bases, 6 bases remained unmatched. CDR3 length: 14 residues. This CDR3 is CSVITSGRAYEQFF. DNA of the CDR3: TGCAGCGTTATCACTAGCGGGAGGGCGTATGAGCAGTTCTTC.

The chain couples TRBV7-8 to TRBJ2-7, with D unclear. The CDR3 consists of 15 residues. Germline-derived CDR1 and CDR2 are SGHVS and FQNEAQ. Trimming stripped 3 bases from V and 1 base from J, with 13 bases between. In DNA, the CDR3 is TGTGCCAGCAGCTTGGGCCGCGGCAAGTCCTACGAGCAGTACTTC. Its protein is CASSLGRGKSYEQYF.

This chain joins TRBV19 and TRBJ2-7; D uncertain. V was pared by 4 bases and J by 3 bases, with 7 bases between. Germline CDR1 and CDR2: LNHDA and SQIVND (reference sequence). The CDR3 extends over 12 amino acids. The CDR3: CASSRLGYEQYF. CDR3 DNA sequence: TGTGCCAGTAGTAGATTGGGCTACGAGCAGTACTTC.